This paragraph reports one T cell receptor beta chain. The CDR3 extends over 15 amino acids. Germline CDR1 reads MDHEN; CDR2 reads SYDVKM. V gave up 6 bases and J gave up 0 bases; unmatched junction bases: 4. This entry is derived from a study of blood T cell repertoires in COVID-19. Repertoires were generated with immunoSEQ multiplex PCR, while TCRdb's copy carries only in-frame clones and drops some. The sample shows under 65,000 clones, approximately 89% of them seen only once. The material sequenced was peripheral blood. The receptor was derived from a man aged 45 to 65 with acute or convalescent COVID-19. J is TRBJ1-4 and V is TRBV28; 7 bases agree with TRBD1. CDR3 sequence reads: CASSTGTATNEKLFF. The CDR3 region has the DNA TGTGCCAGCAGCACCGGGACAGCAACTAATGAAAAACTGTTTTTT. Using reference TRBV28 and TRBJ1-4 for the parts outside the CDR3, the full variable domain is DVKVTQSSRYLVKRTGEKVFLECVQDMDHENMFWYRQDPGLGLRLIYFSYDVKMKEKGDIPEGYSVSREKKERFSLILESASTNQTSMYLCASSTGTATNEKLFFGSGTQLSVL.